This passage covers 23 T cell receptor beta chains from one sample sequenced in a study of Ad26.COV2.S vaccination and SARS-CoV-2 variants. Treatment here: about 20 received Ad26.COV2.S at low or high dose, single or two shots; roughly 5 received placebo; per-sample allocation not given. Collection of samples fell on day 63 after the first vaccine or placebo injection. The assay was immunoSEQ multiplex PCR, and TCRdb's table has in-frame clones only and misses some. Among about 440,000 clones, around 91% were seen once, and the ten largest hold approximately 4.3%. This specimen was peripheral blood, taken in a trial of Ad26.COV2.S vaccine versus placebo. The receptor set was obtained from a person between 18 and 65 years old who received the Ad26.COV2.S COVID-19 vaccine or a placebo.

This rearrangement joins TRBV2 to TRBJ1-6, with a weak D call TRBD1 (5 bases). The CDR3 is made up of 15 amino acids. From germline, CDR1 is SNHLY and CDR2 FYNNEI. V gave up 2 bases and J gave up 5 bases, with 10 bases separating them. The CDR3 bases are TGTGCCAGCAGTGAAAGGGGATGGGATAATTCACCCCTCCACTTT. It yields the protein CASSERGWDNSPLHF. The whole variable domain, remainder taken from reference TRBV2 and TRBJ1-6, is EPEVTQTPSHQVTQMGQEVILRCVPISNHLYFYWYRQILGQKVEFLVSFYNNEISEKSEIFDDQFSVERPDGSNFTLKIRSTKLEDSAMYFCASSERGWDNSPLHFGNGTRLTVT.

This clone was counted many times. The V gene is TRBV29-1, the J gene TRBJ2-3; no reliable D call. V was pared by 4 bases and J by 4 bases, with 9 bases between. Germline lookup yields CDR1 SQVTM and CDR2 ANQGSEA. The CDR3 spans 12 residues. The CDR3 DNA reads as TGCAGCGTTGCTACAGCCCCAGATACGCAGTATTTT. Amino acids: CSVATAPDTQYF.

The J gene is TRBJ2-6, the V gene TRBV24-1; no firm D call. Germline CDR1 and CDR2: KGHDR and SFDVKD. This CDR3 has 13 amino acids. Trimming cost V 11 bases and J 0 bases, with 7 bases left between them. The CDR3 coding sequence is TGTGCCAACATACACTCTGGGGCCAACGTCCTGACTTTC. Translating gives CANIHSGANVLTF.

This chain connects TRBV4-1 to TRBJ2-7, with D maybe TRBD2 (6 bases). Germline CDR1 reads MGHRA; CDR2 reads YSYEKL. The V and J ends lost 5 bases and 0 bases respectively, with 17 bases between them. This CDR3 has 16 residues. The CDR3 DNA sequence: TGCGCCAGCAGCTTAAGCTCCGGACTAAGCTCCTACGAGCAGTACTTC. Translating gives CASSLSSGLSSYEQYF.

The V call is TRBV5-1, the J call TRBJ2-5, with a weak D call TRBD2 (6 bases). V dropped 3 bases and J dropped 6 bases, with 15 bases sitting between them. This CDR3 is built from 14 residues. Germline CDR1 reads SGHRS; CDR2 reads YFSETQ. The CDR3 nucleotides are TGCGCCAGCAGCTCGGGAGTGATGGCAAAGACCCAGTACTTC. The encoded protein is CASSSGVMAKTQYF.

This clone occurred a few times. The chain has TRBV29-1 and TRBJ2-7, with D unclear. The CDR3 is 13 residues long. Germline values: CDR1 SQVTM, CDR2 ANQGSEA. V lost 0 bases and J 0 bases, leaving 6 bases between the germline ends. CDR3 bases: TGCAGCGTTGAAGATCAAAGCTCCTACGAGCAGTACTTC. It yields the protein CSVEDQSSYEQYF.

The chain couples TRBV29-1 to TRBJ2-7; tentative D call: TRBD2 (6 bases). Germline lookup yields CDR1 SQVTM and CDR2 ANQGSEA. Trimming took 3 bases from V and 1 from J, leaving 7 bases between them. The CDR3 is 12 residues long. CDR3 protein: CSVDAGSYEQYF. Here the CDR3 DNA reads TGCAGCGTTGACGCGGGATCCTACGAGCAGTACTTC.

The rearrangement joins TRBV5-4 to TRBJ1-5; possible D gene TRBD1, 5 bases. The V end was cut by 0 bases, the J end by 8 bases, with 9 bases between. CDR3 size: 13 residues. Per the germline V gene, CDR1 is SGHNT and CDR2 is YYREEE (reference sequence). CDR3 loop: CASSLEAGKPQHF. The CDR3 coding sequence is TGTGCCAGCAGCTTGGAGGCAGGGAAGCCCCAGCATTTT. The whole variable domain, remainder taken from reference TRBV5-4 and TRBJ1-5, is ETGVTQSPTHLIKTRGQQVTLRCSSQSGHNTVSWYQQALGQGPQFIFQYYREEENGRGNFPPRFSGLQFPNYSSELNVNALELDDSALYLCASSLEAGKPQHFGDGTRLSIL.

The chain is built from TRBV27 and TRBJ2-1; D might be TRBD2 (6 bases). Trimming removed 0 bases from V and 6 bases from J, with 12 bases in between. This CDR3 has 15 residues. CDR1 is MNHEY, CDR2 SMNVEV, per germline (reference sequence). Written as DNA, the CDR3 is TGTGCCAGCAGTTTATCGGAGGGGAATTCCAATGAGCAGTTCTTC. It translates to CASSLSEGNSNEQFF.

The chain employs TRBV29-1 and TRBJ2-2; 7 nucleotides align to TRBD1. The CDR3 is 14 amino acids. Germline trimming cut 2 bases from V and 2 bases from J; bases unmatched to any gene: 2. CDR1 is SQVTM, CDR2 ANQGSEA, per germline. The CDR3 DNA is TGCAGCGTTGAAAAGGGGGCTAACACCGGGGAGCTGTTTTTT. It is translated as CSVEKGANTGELFF.

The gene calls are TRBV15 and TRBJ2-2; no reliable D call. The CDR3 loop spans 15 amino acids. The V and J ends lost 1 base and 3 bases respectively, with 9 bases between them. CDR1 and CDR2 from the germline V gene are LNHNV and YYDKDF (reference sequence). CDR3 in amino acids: CATSRGPLYTGELFF. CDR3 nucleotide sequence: TGTGCCACCAGCAGAGGCCCCCTTTACACCGGGGAGCTGTTTTTT.

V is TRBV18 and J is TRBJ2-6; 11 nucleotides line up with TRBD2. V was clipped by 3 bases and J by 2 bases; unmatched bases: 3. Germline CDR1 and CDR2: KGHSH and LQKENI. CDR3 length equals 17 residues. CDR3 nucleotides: TGTGCCAGCTCACCCGGGACTAGCGGAGCTGGGGCCAACGTCCTGACTTTC. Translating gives CASSPGTSGAGANVLTF.

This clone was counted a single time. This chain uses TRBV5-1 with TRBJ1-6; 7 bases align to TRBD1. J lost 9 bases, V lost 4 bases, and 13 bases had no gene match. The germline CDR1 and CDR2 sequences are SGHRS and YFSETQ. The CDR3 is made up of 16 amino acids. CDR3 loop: CASSMGQPHRGSPLHF. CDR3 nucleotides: TGCGCCAGCAGCATGGGACAGCCTCATAGGGGTTCACCCCTCCACTTT.

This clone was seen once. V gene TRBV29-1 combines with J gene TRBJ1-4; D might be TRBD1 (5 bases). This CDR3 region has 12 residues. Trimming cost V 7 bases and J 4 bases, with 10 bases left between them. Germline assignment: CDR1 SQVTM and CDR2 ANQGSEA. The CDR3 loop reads CSAGRVNEKLFF. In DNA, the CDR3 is TGCAGCGCGGGACGGGTTAATGAAAAACTGTTTTTT. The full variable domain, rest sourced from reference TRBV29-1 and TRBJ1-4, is SAVISQKPSRDICQRGTSLTIQCQVDSQVTMMFWYRQQPGQSLTLIATANQGSEATYESGFVIDKFPISRPNLTFSTLTVSNMSPEDSSIYLCSAGRVNEKLFFGSGTQLSVL.

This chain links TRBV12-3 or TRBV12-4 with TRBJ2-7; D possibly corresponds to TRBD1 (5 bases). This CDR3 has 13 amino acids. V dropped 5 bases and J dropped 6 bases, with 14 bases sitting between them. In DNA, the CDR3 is TGTGCCAGCAGTAGCAGGGAATCTGGCGAGCAGTACTTC. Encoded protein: CASSSRESGEQYF.

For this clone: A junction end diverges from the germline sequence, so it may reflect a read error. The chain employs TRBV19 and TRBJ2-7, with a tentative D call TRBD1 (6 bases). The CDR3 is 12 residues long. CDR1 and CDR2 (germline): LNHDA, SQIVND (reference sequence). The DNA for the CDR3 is TGTGCCACTAGTCCAGGGGAGTACGAGCAGTACTTC. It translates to CATSPGEYEQYF.

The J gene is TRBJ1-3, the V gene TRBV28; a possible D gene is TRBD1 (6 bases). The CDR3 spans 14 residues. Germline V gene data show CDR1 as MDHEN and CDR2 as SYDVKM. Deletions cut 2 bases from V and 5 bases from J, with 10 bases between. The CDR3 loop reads CASSLVRGRNTIYF. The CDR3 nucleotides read TGTGCCAGCAGTTTAGTCAGGGGTAGAAACACCATATATTTT.

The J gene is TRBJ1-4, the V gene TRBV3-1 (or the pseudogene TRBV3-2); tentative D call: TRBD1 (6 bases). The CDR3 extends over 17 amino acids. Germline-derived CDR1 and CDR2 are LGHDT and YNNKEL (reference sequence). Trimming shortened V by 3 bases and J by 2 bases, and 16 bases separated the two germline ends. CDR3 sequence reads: CASSQNPNRATNEKLFF. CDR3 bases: TGTGCCAGCAGCCAGAACCCTAACAGGGCTACTAATGAAAAACTGTTTTTT.

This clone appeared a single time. The CDR3 protein is CASSTGSYNEQFF. In DNA, the CDR3 is TGTGCCAGCAGTACTGGATCCTACAATGAGCAGTTCTTC. The V call is TRBV6-2 or TRBV6-3, the J call TRBJ2-1; D gene uncertain. The CDR3 sequence is 13 residues long. V lost 5 bases, J lost 1 base, and 6 bases lay in between. Germline V gene data show CDR1 as MNHEY and CDR2 as SVGEGT.

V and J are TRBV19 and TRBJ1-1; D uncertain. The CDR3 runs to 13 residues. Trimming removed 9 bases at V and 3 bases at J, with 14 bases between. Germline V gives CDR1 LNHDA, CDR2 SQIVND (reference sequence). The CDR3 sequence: CARWLPGDTEAFF. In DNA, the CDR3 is TGTGCCAGATGGCTCCCTGGGGACACTGAAGCTTTCTTT.

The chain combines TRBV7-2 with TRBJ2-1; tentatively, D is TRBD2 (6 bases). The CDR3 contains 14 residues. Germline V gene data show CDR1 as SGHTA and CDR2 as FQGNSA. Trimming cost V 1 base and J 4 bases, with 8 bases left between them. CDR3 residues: CASSLGLEYNEQFF. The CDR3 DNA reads TGTGCCAGCAGCTTAGGACTAGAATACAATGAGCAGTTCTTC.

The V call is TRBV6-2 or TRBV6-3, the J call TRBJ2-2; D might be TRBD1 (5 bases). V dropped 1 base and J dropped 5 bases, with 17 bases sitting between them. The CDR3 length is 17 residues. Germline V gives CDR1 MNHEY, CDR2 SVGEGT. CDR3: CASSYLMVQGWTGELFF. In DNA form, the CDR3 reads TGTGCCAGCAGTTACTTAATGGTCCAGGGATGGACCGGGGAGCTGTTTTTT.

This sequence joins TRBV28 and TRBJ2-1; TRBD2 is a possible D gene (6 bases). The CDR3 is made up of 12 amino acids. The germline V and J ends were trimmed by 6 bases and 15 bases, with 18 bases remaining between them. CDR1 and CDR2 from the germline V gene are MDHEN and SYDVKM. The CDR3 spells CASSRPRAAGFF. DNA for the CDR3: TGTGCCAGCAGCCGCCCTCGGGCAGCGGGGTTCTTC.